The clone carrying this T cell receptor beta chain was seen once. This sample is drawn from a study of blood T cell repertoires in COVID-19. For the study at large: Sample material is recorded as cDNA or gDNA derived from T cells, B-cell-depleted T cells, or PBMCs.

TCRdb keeps only in-frame clones here, not all; method: immunoSEQ multiplex PCR. The sample carries 250,000 or so clones, about 80% recorded once. V shed 3 bases and J shed 0 bases, with 9 bases lying between them. Per the germline V gene, CDR1 is MDHEN and CDR2 is SYDVKM. This CDR3 has 15 amino acids. The chain employs TRBV28 and TRBJ1-5; D is possibly TRBD1 (5 bases). The sequence was obtained from a man aged 30 to 45 who had recovered from COVID-19. The sample comprised peripheral blood. CDR3 in amino acids: CASSLEGPSNQPQHF. CDR3 nucleotide sequence: TGTGCCAGCAGTTTGGAGGGGCCTAGCAATCAGCCCCAGCATTTT.